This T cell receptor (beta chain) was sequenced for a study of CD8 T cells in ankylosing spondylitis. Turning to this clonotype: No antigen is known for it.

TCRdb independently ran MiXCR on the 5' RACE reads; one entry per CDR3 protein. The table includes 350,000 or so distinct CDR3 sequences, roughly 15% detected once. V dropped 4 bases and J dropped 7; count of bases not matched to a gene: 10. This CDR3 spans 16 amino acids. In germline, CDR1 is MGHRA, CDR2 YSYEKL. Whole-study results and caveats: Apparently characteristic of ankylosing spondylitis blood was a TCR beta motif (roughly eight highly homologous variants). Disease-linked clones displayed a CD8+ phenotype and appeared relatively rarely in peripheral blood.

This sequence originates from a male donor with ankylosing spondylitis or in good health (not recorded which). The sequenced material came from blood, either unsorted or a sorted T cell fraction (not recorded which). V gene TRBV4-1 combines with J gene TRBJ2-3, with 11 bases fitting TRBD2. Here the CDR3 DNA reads TGCGCCAGCAGCCGGGGTAGCGGGGGGGTAGAAAATACGCAGTATTTT. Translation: CASSRGSGGVENTQYF.